One sample yielded the 9 T cell receptor beta chains listed below, sequenced in a study of beta chain features in type 1 diabetes. Study-level findings and limits: TCRB CDR3 length was moderately but significantly reduced in all four CD4+ subsets of Type 1 diabetes patients.

The isolated RNA, all of it, was reverse transcribed, so expressed TCRB transcripts were what got sequenced. Repertoires were generated with immunoSEQ multiplex PCR, while TCRdb's copy carries only in-frame clones and drops some. This repertoire shows more than 250,000 clones, about a fifth found once; its top ten account for 0.028%. The antigens of these receptors remain unknown. The material sequenced was naive CD4+ T cells from blood. These receptors were taken from a woman aged 40 to 50 with type 1 diabetes.

This clone was found a few times. The chain links TRBV4-1 to TRBJ1-5; 7 bases fit TRBD1. V trimming: 2 bases; J trimming: 5 bases; junction bases outside the gene matches: 9. The V gene's germline CDR1 is MGHRA and CDR2 YSYEKL. This CDR3 spans 16 amino acids. Written as DNA, the CDR3 is TGCGCCAGCAGCCAAAATCCCGGACAGGACGATCAGCCCCAGCATTTT. It is translated as CASSQNPGQDDQPQHF.

This clone was counted a few times. The V gene is TRBV19, the J gene TRBJ1-4; weak D call: TRBD1 (6 bases). The CDR3 is 15 amino acids. V shed 6 bases and J shed 0 bases, with 11 bases lying between them. Germline CDR1 is LNHDA and CDR2 is SQIVND (reference sequence). The CDR3 DNA is TGTGCCAGTAGGCCCAAGGGGGCAACTAATGAAAAACTGTTTTTT. It codes for CASRPKGATNEKLFF.

This clone was found a few times. The V and J genes are TRBV27 and TRBJ2-7; 10 bases agree with TRBD1. V trimming: 3 bases; J trimming: 5 bases; junction bases outside the gene matches: 10. The germline gives CDR1 MNHEY, CDR2 SMNVEV (reference sequence). This CDR3 has 16 residues. The CDR3 DNA follows: TGTGCCAGCAGTTTCCCCCCGGGACAGGGGAGGAACGAGCAGTACTTC. This sequence encodes CASSFPPGQGRNEQYF.

This chain joins TRBV30 and TRBJ1-5; possibly TRBD1 for D (6 bases). The ends were cut back, 0 bases at V and 4 bases at J, with 13 bases in the middle. There are 15 residues in the CDR3. From germline, CDR1 is GTSNPN and CDR2 SVGIG (reference sequence). The CDR3 protein is CAWSVGASRNQPQHF. For the CDR3, the DNA is TGTGCCTGGAGTGTGGGGGCAAGTAGGAATCAGCCCCAGCATTTT.

V is TRBV6-1 and J is TRBJ2-1, with a possible D match to TRBD2 (6 bases). Germline V gene data show CDR1 as MNHNS and CDR2 as SASEGT. CDR3 length: 15 amino acids. Trimming took 7 bases from V and 9 from J, leaving 22 bases between them. The CDR3 loop reads CASKTGTGLPGEQFF. The CDR3 region has the DNA TGTGCCAGCAAGACCGGGACGGGACTTCCCGGTGAGCAGTTCTTC.

V usage is TRBV30 and J usage is TRBJ1-5, with 7 bases identical to TRBD1. V lost 3 bases, J lost 6 bases, and 17 bases stayed unmatched. Germline CDR1 and CDR2: GTSNPN and SVGIG (reference sequence). This CDR3 is 17 amino acids long. The CDR3 DNA reads as TGTGCCTGGAGCCTGAATCCCAGGGGGATAGTAGGTCAGCCCCAGCATTTT. Amino acid sequence: CAWSLNPRGIVGQPQHF. Drawing the rest from reference TRBV30 and TRBJ1-5, the complete variable domain is SQTIHQWPATLVQPVGSPLSLECTVEGTSNPNLYWYRQAAGRGLQLLFYSVGIGQISSEVPQNLSASRPQDRQFILSSKKLLLSDSGFYLCAWSLNPRGIVGQPQHFGDGTRLSIL.

This clone was detected only a few times. The V call is TRBV9, the J call TRBJ1-1; D is unclear. The V end was cut by 3 bases, the J end by 4 bases, with 10 bases between. Germline V gene lookup returns CDR1 SGDLS and CDR2 YYNGEE. The CDR3 covers 13 residues. The CDR3 protein is CASSASAATEAFF. DNA of the CDR3: TGTGCCAGCAGCGCGTCGGCGGCCACTGAAGCTTTCTTT.

The chain links TRBV4-1 to TRBJ1-4, with TRBD1 identical over 7 bases. CDR1 and CDR2 (germline): MGHRA, YSYEKL. V dropped 0 bases and J dropped 4; count of bases not matched to a gene: 11. The CDR3 covers 18 residues. CDR3 nucleotide sequence: TGCGCCAGCAGCCAAGATCGGAGACAGGGAAGAGGTAATGAAAAACTGTTTTTT. This translates into CASSQDRRQGRGNEKLFF.

Only a few counts were recorded for this clone. The V call is TRBV18, the J call TRBJ1-1; 9 bases align to TRBD1. This CDR3 comprises 18 residues. Germline loops: CDR1 KGHSH, CDR2 LQKENI. The V gene end was trimmed by 2 bases and the J gene end by 0 bases; junction bases not matched to a gene: 10. CDR3 protein: CASSPLGTGQGMNTEAFF. CDR3 sequence (DNA): TGTGCCAGCTCACCATTGGGGACAGGGCAGGGAATGAACACTGAAGCTTTCTTT.